Presented here are 26 T cell receptor beta chains from one specimen sequenced in a study of T cell repertoires in cytomegalovirus infection. TCRdb recomputed calls from the reads with MiXCR, one row per CDR3 protein. Here the sample spans approximately 910,000 distinct CDR3 sequences, less than 35% being singletons. Their cognate antigens are unknown. This material consisted of cultured CD8+ T cells from PBMCs, taken from culture after CMV antigen stimulation. Receptors originate from a human donor in good health (CMV status not recorded). Some clones in this sample may be carry-over from other donors' samples.

Turning to this clonotype: Germline is not matched at one junction end, which may reflect a read error. This chain links TRBV7-7 with TRBJ2-1; no clear D gene. Per germline, CDR1 SSHAT and CDR2 FNYEAQ (reference sequence). The CDR3 is made up of 15 amino acids. This CDR3 reads CASSTTRVSYNEQFF. The CDR3 nucleotides are TGTGCTAGCAGCACAACACGGGTCTCCTACAATGAGCAGTTCTTC.

The V and J genes are TRBV6-1 and TRBJ1-1, with 11 positions matching TRBD1. The CDR3 totals 16 residues. V gave up 6 bases and J gave up 1 base; unmatched junction bases: 7. Germline V gives CDR1 MNHNS, CDR2 SASEGT. The CDR3 region has the DNA TGTGCCAGCAGCTGGACAGGGGGCAGACGGAACACTGAAGCTTTCTTT. Its translation: CASSWTGGRRNTEAFF.

The chain employs TRBV15 and TRBJ2-3, with no clear D. Germline V gene data show CDR1 as LNHNV and CDR2 as YYDKDF (reference sequence). The CDR3 extends over 13 amino acids. V was clipped by 0 bases and J by 4 bases, with 5 bases between them. The chain's CDR3 is CATSRDPPDTQYF. In DNA form, the CDR3 reads TGTGCCACCAGCAGAGATCCGCCAGATACGCAGTATTTT. The whole variable domain, remainder taken from reference TRBV15 and TRBJ2-3, is DAMVIQNPRYQVTQFGKPVTLSCSQTLNHNVMYWYQQKSSQAPKLLFHYYDKDFNNEADTPDNFQSRRPNTSFCFLDIRSPGLGDTAMYLCATSRDPPDTQYFGPGTRLTVL.

V usage is TRBV7-6 and J usage is TRBJ2-2; D unclear. CDR1 and CDR2 (germline): SGHVS, FNYEAQ. V was pared by 1 base and J by 3 bases, with 9 bases between. The CDR3 is made up of 15 amino acids. CDR3 sequence (DNA): TGTGCCAGCAGCTTAGTGGCTACCTACACCGGGGAGCTGTTTTTT. Protein product: CASSLVATYTGELFF.

This clonotype was counted a few times. V gene TRBV6-1 combines with J gene TRBJ2-1; TRBD1 is a possible D gene (6 bases). This CDR3 is 21 amino acids long. Per germline, CDR1 MNHNS and CDR2 SASEGT. The germline V and J ends were trimmed by 6 bases and 4 bases, with 34 bases remaining between them. For the CDR3, the DNA is TGTGCCAGCAGCTTGGAGAAACGGATCCCCATTCGGGACACCTATTACAATGAGCAGTTCTTC. It encodes CASSLEKRIPIRDTYYNEQFF.

Only a few counts were recorded for this clonotype. V is TRBV27 and J is TRBJ1-1; 7 bases align to TRBD1. The CDR3 runs to 15 residues. Germline CDR1 and CDR2: MNHEY and SMNVEV (reference sequence). J gave up 0 bases and V 5 bases, and 6 bases lay outside the gene matches. The CDR3 bases are TGTGCCAGCAGTGCCCCGGGACAGCTGAACACTGAAGCTTTCTTT. It yields the protein CASSAPGQLNTEAFF.

The V call is TRBV27, the J call TRBJ1-3; a possible D gene is TRBD1 (6 bases). The CDR3 sequence is 16 residues long. V was shortened by 8 bases and J by 2 bases, with 19 bases between the two germline ends. Germline values: CDR1 MNHEY, CDR2 SMNVEV (reference sequence). The CDR3 DNA reads as TGTGCCAGCTGCCTGGGGGGGCCGTCTGCTGGAAACACCATATATTTT. Translated: CASCLGGPSAGNTIYF.

This clonotype was seen many times. The chain has TRBV7-9 and TRBJ2-2; D gene unclear. Germline-derived CDR1 and CDR2 are SEHNR and FQNEAQ (reference sequence). The CDR3 has 12 residues. Trimming removed 1 base from V and 7 bases from J, with 4 bases in between. CDR3 protein: CASSLEHGELFF. CDR3 DNA sequence: TGTGCCAGCAGCTTAGAGCACGGGGAGCTGTTTTTT. Using reference TRBV7-9 and TRBJ2-2 for the parts outside the CDR3, the full variable domain is DTGVSQNPRHKITKRGQNVTFRCDPISEHNRLYWYRQTLGQGPEFLTYFQNEAQLEKSRLLSDRFSAERPKGSFSTLEIQRTEQGDSAMYLCASSLEHGELFFGEGSRLTVL.

This sequence joins TRBV20-1 and TRBJ1-1; perhaps TRBD1 as D (6 bases). The CDR3 runs to 15 residues. V was trimmed by 0 bases and J by 5 bases, leaving 16 bases between them. The germline V gene has CDR1 DFQATT and CDR2 SNEGSKA (reference sequence). The CDR3 DNA reads as TGCAGTGCTAGAGATTCCCAGGGGCCGGGGACTGAAGCTTTCTTT. Protein sequence: CSARDSQGPGTEAFF.

Note on this clonotype: A much larger clone differs from this one at a single base, so this may be a read error. The V and J genes are TRBV7-2 and TRBJ2-7, with TRBD1 matching over 8 bases. The CDR3 spans 15 residues. CDR1 and CDR2 (germline): SGHTA, FQGNSA. V lost 4 bases, J lost 1 base, and 6 bases stayed unmatched. As DNA, the CDR3 is TGTACCAGCAGCTCGAGGACAGGGACTTCCTACGAGCAGTACTTC. Translation: CTSSSRTGTSYEQYF.

This clonotype was detected many times. J is TRBJ1-2 and V is TRBV12-3 or TRBV12-4; D perhaps matches TRBD1 (5 bases). The V end was cut by 6 bases, the J end by 0 bases, with 17 bases between. The CDR3 covers 16 residues. CDR3 amino acids: CASSPRGWGPNYGYTF. CDR3 nucleotide sequence: TGTGCCAGCAGCCCCCGAGGGTGGGGCCCTAACTATGGCTACACCTTC.

This clonotype showed up many times. The J gene is TRBJ2-3, the V gene TRBV7-9, with D perhaps TRBD2 (5 bases). Germline lookup yields CDR1 SEHNR and CDR2 FQNEAQ (reference sequence). V shed 4 bases and J shed 3 bases, with 8 bases lying between them. The CDR3 extends over 13 amino acids. The CDR3 nucleotides are TGTGCCAGCAGCTGGAGGAAGACAGATACGCAGTATTTT. Its translation is CASSWRKTDTQYF.

This chain links TRBV6-5 with TRBJ1-2; D not certain. CDR1 and CDR2 (germline): MNHEY, SVGAGI. The CDR3 loop spans 15 amino acids. V lost 5 bases and J lost 2, with 15 bases in between. The DNA of the CDR3 is TGTGCCAGCAGTCCCCTAGCTGGGATCAACTATGGCTACACCTTC. Translation gives CASSPLAGINYGYTF.

This chain connects TRBV20-1 to TRBJ2-7; D perhaps matches TRBD2 (5 bases). The germline V and J ends were trimmed by 8 bases and 0 bases, with 14 bases remaining between them. Germline CDR1 DFQATT, CDR2 SNEGSKA (reference sequence). The CDR3 extends over 13 amino acids. The CDR3 DNA reads as TGCAGTCTAGAGGGTGACGCCTCCTACGAGCAGTACTTC. Protein: CSLEGDASYEQYF.

The J gene is TRBJ2-2, the V gene TRBV6-1, with D unresolved. V shed 10 bases and J shed 9 bases, with 15 bases lying between them. Germline V gene sequence: CDR1 MNHNS, CDR2 SASEGT. This CDR3 spans 12 amino acids. The CDR3 protein is CANTEKVRELFF. The CDR3, as DNA: TGTGCCAACACAGAGAAGGTTAGGGAGCTGTTTTTT.

The chain is built from TRBV14 and TRBJ2-3, with D uncertain. Germline V gene data show CDR1 as SGHDN and CDR2 as FVKESK. V lost 4 bases and J 1 base, leaving 12 bases between the germline ends. The CDR3 spans 15 residues. The DNA of the CDR3 is TGTGCCAGCAGCCGCGCAGGTTATCGCACAGATACGCAGTATTTT. Residues: CASSRAGYRTDTQYF.

The rearrangement joins TRBV2 to TRBJ2-3, with 9 bases that match TRBD2. This CDR3 is 18 amino acids long. Germline V gene lookup returns CDR1 SNHLY and CDR2 FYNNEI. The J segment lost 2 bases and the V segment lost 1 base, leaving 10 bases of the junction unmatched. This CDR3 is CASSEDAVSGGFTDTQYF. The CDR3 DNA follows: TGTGCCAGCAGTGAAGATGCGGTTAGCGGGGGTTTCACAGATACGCAGTATTTT.

This clonotype was seen a handful of times. The chain links TRBV7-9 to TRBJ2-7; 9 bases match TRBD1. V shed 5 bases and J 4 bases; nucleotides not matched to a gene: 6. The CDR3 length is 14 residues. Germline CDR1 SEHNR, CDR2 FQNEAQ (reference sequence). The CDR3 DNA follows: TGTGCCAGCAGCCACCGGGACAGGGTGTACGAGCAGTACTTC. It yields the protein CASSHRDRVYEQYF.

CDR3 protein: CASSAPGGQHTGELFF. The CDR3 DNA reads TGTGCCAGCAGCGCACCAGGGGGACAGCACACCGGGGAGCTGTTTTTT. The chain employs TRBV12-3 or TRBV12-4 and TRBJ2-2, with 7 bases aligning to TRBD1. The CDR3 sequence is 16 residues long. Trimming cost V 6 bases and J 3 bases; bases outside gene matches: 10.

The genes are TRBV12-3 or TRBV12-4 and TRBJ2-1; 11 nucleotides line up with TRBD1. Trimming cost V 7 bases and J 4 bases; bases outside gene matches: 6. This CDR3 is 15 amino acids long. The CDR3 nucleotides are TGTGCCAGCACCTTGGGACAGGGGGTTTACAATGAGCAGTTCTTC. This sequence encodes CASTLGQGVYNEQFF.

V is TRBV19 and J is TRBJ1-5; the match to TRBD1 covers 7 bases. The junction had 14 bases not matched to a gene; V was cut back by 10 bases and J by 5 bases. Germline V gives CDR1 LNHDA, CDR2 SQIVND (reference sequence). This CDR3 spans 15 amino acids. In nucleotides, the CDR3 is TGTGCCACCAGAGAAGAAGGGGGCATACATCAGCCCCAGCATTTT. Its protein product is CATREEGGIHQPQHF.

The rearrangement joins TRBV6-1 to TRBJ2-7; 10 bases fit TRBD1. V was pared by 6 bases and J by 6 bases, with 2 bases of the junction left unmatched. The CDR3 consists of 12 residues. Germline CDR1 is MNHNS and CDR2 is SASEGT. Here the CDR3 DNA reads TGTGCCAGCAGGACAGGGGGCTCCGAGCAGTACGTC. Its translation: CASRTGGSEQYV.

This clonotype was observed a handful of times. This chain links TRBV13 with TRBJ1-6, with 8 nucleotides matching TRBD1. This CDR3 is 14 amino acids long. V lost 4 bases, J lost 9 bases, and 5 bases stayed unmatched. CDR1 and CDR2 from the germline V gene are PRHDT and FYEKMQ (reference sequence). The CDR3 DNA reads TGTGCCAGCAGCTCGGACAGGGAAAGTTCACCCCTCCACTTT. It encodes CASSSDRESSPLHF.

V and J are TRBV29-1 and TRBJ2-4, with 8 positions matching TRBD2. The germline V gene has CDR1 SQVTM and CDR2 ANQGSEA. Trimming took 1 base from V and 3 from J; bases not matched to a gene: 5. This CDR3 spans 15 amino acids. The CDR3 is CSVEGTSWDKNIQYF. CDR3 nucleotides: TGCAGCGTTGAAGGGACTAGCTGGGACAAAAACATTCAGTACTTC.

This clonotype was counted between two and nine times. This rearrangement joins TRBV12-3 or TRBV12-4 to TRBJ2-3; D call uncertain. V was shortened by 4 bases and J by 6 bases, with 11 bases between the two germline ends. The CDR3 has 13 amino acids. CDR3 nucleotide sequence: TGTGCCAGCAGTTCTTATTCCGCTGATACGCAGTATTTT. Its translation is CASSSYSADTQYF.

Here the CDR3 DNA reads TGTGCCACCAGTGAGCGAGCGGGACTAGCGGACAATGAGCAGTTCTTC. Amino acid sequence: CATSERAGLADNEQFF. The V gene is TRBV24-1, the J gene TRBJ2-1, with 11 bases matching TRBD2. The CDR3 extends over 16 amino acids. V dropped 4 bases and J dropped 5; count of bases not matched to a gene: 6. Germline-derived CDR1 and CDR2 are KGHDR and SFDVKD.